This T cell receptor beta chain is drawn from a study of blood T cell repertoires in COVID-19. Across the study: The analysed material was cDNA or gDNA that came from T cells, B-cell-depleted T cells, or PBMCs.

Followed over time, Seattle patients had been enrolled while infection was active. Libraries were prepared by immunoSEQ multiplex PCR; TCRdb keeps only in-frame clonotypes and omits some of them. The table has 56,000 or so clones, roughly nine tenths seen once. V shed 4 bases and J shed 3 bases, with 16 bases lying between them. CDR3 length equals 15 residues. Germline assignment: CDR1 MDHEN and CDR2 SYDVKM. What was sequenced was peripheral blood. This receptor was obtained from a woman aged 55-70 years with COVID-19, enrolled during active disease. The chain links TRBV28 to TRBJ2-7; D not resolved. For the CDR3, the DNA is TGTGCCAGCAGTTCACCCCATCTAGGAAACTACGAGCAGTACTTC. Amino acids: CASSSPHLGNYEQYF. The full variable domain, rest sourced from reference TRBV28 and TRBJ2-7, is DVKVTQSSRYLVKRTGEKVFLECVQDMDHENMFWYRQDPGLGLRLIYFSYDVKMKEKGDIPEGYSVSREKKERFSLILESASTNQTSMYLCASSSPHLGNYEQYFGPGTRLTVT.